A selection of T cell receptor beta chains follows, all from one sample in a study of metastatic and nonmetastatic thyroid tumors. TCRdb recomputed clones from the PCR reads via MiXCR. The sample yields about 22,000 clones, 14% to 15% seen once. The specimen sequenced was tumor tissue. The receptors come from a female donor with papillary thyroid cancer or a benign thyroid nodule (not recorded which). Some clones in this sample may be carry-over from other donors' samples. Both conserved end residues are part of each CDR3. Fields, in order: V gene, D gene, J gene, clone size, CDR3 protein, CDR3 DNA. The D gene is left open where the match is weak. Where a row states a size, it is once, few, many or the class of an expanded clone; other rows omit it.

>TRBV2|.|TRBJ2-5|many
CASGSETQYF
TGTGCCAGCGGGTCAGAGACCCAGTACTTC
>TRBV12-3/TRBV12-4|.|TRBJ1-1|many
CASSWTLNTEAFF
TGTGCCAGCAGTTGGACCCTGAACACTGAAGCTTTCTTT
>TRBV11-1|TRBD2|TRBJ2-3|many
CASSPGLAGGTDTQYF
TGTGCCAGCAGCCCGGGACTAGCGGGAGGCACAGATACGCAGTATTTT
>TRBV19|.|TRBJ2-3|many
CASSIGMGDTQYF
TGTGCCAGTAGTATTGGAATGGGAGATACGCAGTATTTT
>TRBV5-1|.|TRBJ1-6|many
CASSTGTTSPLHF
TGCGCCAGCAGCACCGGGACAACTTCACCCCTCCACTTT
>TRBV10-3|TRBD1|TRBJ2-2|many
CAISDDRGKAGELFF
TGTGCCATCAGTGACGACAGGGGGAAAGCCGGGGAGCTGTTTTTT
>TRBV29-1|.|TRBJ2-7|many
CSVEGRAGHEQYF
TGCAGCGTTGAGGGCAGGGCGGGTCACGAGCAGTACTTC
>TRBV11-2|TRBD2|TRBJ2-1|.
CASSPTQAGVSGEQFF
TGTGCCAGCAGCCCGACACAAGCGGGAGTGTCGGGAGAGCAGTTCTTC
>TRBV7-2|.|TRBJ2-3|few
CASSFSRVSPDTQYF
TGTGCCAGCAGCTTTAGCAGGGTGTCCCCCGATACGCAGTATTTT
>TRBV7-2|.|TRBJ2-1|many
CASSLGQSNNEQFF
TGTGCCAGCAGCTTAGGGCAGTCCAACAATGAGCAGTTCTTC
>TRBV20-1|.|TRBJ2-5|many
CSAPDVNQETQYF
TGCAGTGCACCTGACGTTAACCAAGAGACCCAGTACTTC
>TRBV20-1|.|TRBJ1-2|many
CSAAPYRLDSNYGYTF
TGCAGTGCCGCACCATACAGACTGGACAGCAACTATGGCTACACCTTC